This entry is about one T cell receptor beta chain. Its antigen is not identified. The sample is drawn from a study of Tregs in tolerant kidney transplant recipients. Overall study: Mixed chimerism was transient after nonmyeloablative marrow transplants from related graft donors. Study-wide results and caveats: The small number of patients limits these findings pending further validation.

The repertoire was sequenced with immunoSEQ multiplex PCR; TCRdb's copy has only in-frame clones and lacks some. The profile shows roughly 99,000 clones, roughly 93% of them singletons. The input for sequencing was CD4+ T cells from blood, taken before the transplant. This receptor was identified in a human donor who received a combined kidney and bone marrow transplant.

The CDR3 DNA follows: TGTGCCAGCAGACTACTAGCGGGGGGGCCGGTTTACAATGAGCAGTTCTTC. Amino acids: CASRLLAGGPVYNEQFF. This chain connects TRBV5-5 to TRBJ2-1; the match to TRBD2 covers 13 bases. Germline V CDR1 and CDR2: SGHKS, YYEKEE (reference sequence). The J segment lost 4 bases and the V segment lost 5 bases, leaving 9 bases of the junction unmatched. CDR3 length: 17 residues.